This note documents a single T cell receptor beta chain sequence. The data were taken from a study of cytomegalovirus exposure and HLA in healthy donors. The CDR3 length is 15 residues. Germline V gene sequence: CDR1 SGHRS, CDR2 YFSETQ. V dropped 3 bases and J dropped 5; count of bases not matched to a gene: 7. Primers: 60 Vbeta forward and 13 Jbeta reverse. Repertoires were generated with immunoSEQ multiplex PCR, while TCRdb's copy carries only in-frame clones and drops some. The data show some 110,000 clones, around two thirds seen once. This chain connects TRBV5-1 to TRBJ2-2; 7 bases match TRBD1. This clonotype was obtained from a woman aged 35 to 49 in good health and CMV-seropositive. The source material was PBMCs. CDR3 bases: TGCGCCAGCAGCTACGGACAGGATGAAACCGGGGAGCTGTTTTTT. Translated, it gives CASSYGQDETGELFF.